Listed below are T cell receptor beta chains from one sample, sequenced in a study of blood T cell repertoires in COVID-19. Produced via immunoSEQ multiplex PCR; TCRdb's table is partial and in-frame only. The table lists tens of thousands of clones, around 83% of them singletons, with roughly 15% in the top ten. Sequencing was done on a sample of peripheral blood. These receptors were obtained from a human donor in a cohort sampled during active COVID-19. The CDR3 runs from the conserved cysteine through the conserved F or W. D genes are given only for firm matches. Clone size is not always given. Where it is, it says once, few, many or a class for expanded clones.

>NA|TRBJ1-5|NA|13|TRBV6-5
TGTGCCAGCAGCGCCGGGAGCAATCAGCCCCAGCATTTT
CASSAGSNQPQHF
>TRBD1|TRBJ1-2|NA|16|TRBV14
TGTGCCAGCAGCCAAGGTATCCGGGACAGGGGATATGGCTACACCTTC
CASSQGIRDRGYGYTF
>TRBD2|TRBJ2-2|NA|17|TRBV4-1
TGCGCCAGCAGCCAAGATTACGGGGGGGCCTACACCGGGGAGCTGTTTTTT
CASSQDYGGAYTGELFF
>TRBD2|TRBJ2-5|NA|15|TRBV5-1
TGCGCCAGCAAAGGGACTAGCGGGGGCCAAGAGACCCAGTACTTC
CASKGTSGGQETQYF
>NA|TRBJ2-7|NA|16|TRBV4-1
TGCGCCAGCAGCCAAGAAGTTTCAGGTCGGACCTACGAGCAGTACTTC
CASSQEVSGRTYEQYF
>NA|TRBJ1-4|NA|13|TRBV6-4
TGTGCCAGCAGTGGGAGACCTAATGAAAAACTGTTTTTT
CASSGRPNEKLFF
>NA|TRBJ2-1|NA|12|TRBV2
TGTGCCACCGGTAGCAGGCGGGATGAGCAGTTCTTC
CATGSRRDEQFF
>TRBD1|TRBJ1-1|once|14|TRBV7-6
TGTGCCAGCAGTTCGGGACAGGGGGCCTCTGAAGCTTTCTTT
CASSSGQGASEAFF
>NA|TRBJ2-7|NA|14|TRBV19
TGTGCCAGTAGTAAGACAGGTAGCTCCTACGAGCAGTACTTC
CASSKTGSSYEQYF
>TRBD1|TRBJ1-6|NA|14|TRBV19
TGTGCCAGCTCCGGACAGGGCTATAATTCACCCCTCCACTTT
CASSGQGYNSPLHF
>NA|TRBJ1-1|NA|12|TRBV3-1/TRBV3-2
TGTGCCAGCAGCCATCCTCGGTCTGAAGCTTTCTTT
CASSHPRSEAFF
>TRBD1|TRBJ1-2|NA|14|TRBV5-1
TGCGCCAGCACCCGGGACAGGGGGCAGGATGGCTACACCTTC
CASTRDRGQDGYTF
>TRBD1|TRBJ1-6|NA|18|TRBV24-1
TGTGCCACCAGTGAACTAGGGACAGGGGGAGGCTCTCTATCACCCCTCCACTTT
CATSELGTGGGSLSPLHF
>TRBD1|TRBJ2-2|NA|15|TRBV6-5
TGTGCCAGCAACCGACAGGGGGCGGGTACCGGGGAGCTGTTTTTT
CASNRQGAGTGELFF